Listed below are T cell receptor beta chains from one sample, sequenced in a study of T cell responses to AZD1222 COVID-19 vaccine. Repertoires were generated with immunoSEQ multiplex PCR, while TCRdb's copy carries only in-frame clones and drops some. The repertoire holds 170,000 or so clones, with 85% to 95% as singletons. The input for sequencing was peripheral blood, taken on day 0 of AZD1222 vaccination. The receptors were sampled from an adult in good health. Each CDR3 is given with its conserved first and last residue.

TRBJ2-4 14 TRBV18 CASAIDGLKNIQYF
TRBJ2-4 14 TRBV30 CALEWGSAKNIQYF
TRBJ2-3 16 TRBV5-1 CASSLSLAGGLDTQYF
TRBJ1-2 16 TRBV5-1 CASSFGQGRTNYGYTF
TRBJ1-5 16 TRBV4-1 CASSQNPTGQNQPQHF
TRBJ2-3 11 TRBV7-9 CASTSGDTQYF
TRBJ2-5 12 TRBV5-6 CASTWLRETQYF
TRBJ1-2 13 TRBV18 CASSGDAIYGYTF
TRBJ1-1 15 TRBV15 CATSRVRVGGTEAFF
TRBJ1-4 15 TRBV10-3 CAISEPGGVDEKLFF
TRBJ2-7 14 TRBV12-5 CASGSGTGAYEQYF
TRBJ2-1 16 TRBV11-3 CASGSWRGPRNNEQFF
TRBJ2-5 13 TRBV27 CASSLHPQETQYF
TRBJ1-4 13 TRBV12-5 CASGLAGNEKLFF
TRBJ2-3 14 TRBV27 CASSSVGRGDTQYF
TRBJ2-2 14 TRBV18 CASSPREDTGELFF
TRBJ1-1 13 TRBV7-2 CASSRVSNTEAFF
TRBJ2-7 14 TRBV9 CASSEGGGGYEQYF
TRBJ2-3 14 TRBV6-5 CASRGGGGTDTQYF
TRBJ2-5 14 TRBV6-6 CASSRGTPPETQYF
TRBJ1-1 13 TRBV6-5 CASSYGGGTEAFF
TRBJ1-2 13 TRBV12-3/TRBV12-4 CASSFSAGGGYTF